This T cell receptor (beta chain) emerged from a study of T-cell memory formation after mild COVID-19. As for the study in general: For the most part, TCR clusters were specific to one donor.

This CDR3 comprises 14 residues. Germline V gene lookup returns CDR1 SQVTM and CDR2 ANQGSEA. V gave up 3 bases and J gave up 0 bases, with 11 bases separating them. TCRdb processed the 5' RACE reads anew with MiXCR; each CDR3 protein has one entry. The sample lists roughly 450,000 distinct CDR3 sequences, around a sixth occurring once. Study-wide points: Memory sampled before infection contained some responding clones, suggesting cross-reactive memory joined. CD4+ contracting clones were found mainly in CM and EM, and CD8+ ones in EMRA.

On this clonotype itself: The antigen remains undetermined.

The chain carries TRBV29-1 and TRBJ1-2, with D hard to call. Sequenced input: PBMCs or a T cell subset sorted from them (not recorded which). This clonotype was sampled from an adult woman who had mild COVID-19 (a few samples of this study predate the infection). Cell type and time point are not known. The DNA of the CDR3 is TGCAGCGTTGAGGTGCGGGCTACTAACTATGGCTACACCTTC. This gives the protein CSVEVRATNYGYTF.